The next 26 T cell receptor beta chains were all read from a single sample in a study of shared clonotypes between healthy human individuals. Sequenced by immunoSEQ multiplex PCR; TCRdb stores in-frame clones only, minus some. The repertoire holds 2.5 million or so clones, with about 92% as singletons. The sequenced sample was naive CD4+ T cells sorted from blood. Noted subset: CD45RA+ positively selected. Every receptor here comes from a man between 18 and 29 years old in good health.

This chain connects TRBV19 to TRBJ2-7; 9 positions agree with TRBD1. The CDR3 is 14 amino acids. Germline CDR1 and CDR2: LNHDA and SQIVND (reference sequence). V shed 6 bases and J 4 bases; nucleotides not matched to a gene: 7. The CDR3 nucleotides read TGTGCCAGTAGACCGGGACAGGGTTTTTACGAGCAGTACTTC. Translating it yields CASRPGQGFYEQYF. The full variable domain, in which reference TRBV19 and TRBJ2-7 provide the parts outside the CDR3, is DGGITQSPKYLFRKEGQNVTLSCEQNLNHDAMYWYRQDPGQGLRLIYYSQIVNDFQKGDIAEGYSVSREKKESFPLTVTSAQKNPTAFYLCASRPGQGFYEQYFGPGTRLTVT.

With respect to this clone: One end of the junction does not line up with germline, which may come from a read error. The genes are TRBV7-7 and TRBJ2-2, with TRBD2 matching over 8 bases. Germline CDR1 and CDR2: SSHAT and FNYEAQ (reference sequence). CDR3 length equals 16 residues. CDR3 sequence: CASRQGLGGNGGELFF. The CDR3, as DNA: TGTGCTAGCAGGCAGGGACTAGGTGGAAATGGCGGGGAGCTGTTTTTT.

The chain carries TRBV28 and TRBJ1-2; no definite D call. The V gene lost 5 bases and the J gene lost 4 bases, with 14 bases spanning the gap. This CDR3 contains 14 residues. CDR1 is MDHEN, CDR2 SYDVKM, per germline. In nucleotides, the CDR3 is TGTGCCAGCAGTCAGGTAGCAGCTGGCTATGGCTACACCTTC. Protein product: CASSQVAAGYGYTF.

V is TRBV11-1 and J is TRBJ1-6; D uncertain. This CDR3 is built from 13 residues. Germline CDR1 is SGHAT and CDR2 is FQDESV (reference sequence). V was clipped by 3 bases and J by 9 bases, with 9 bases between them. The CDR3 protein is CASSLGFSSPLHF. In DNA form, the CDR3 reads TGTGCCAGCAGCTTGGGGTTCAGTTCACCCCTCCACTTT.

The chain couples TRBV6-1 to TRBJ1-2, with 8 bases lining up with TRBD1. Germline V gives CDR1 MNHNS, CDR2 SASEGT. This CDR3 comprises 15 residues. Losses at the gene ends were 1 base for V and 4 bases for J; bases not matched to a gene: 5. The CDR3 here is CASSEGAGGLYGYTF. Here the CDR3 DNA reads TGTGCCAGCAGTGAAGGGGCAGGGGGCCTCTATGGCTACACCTTC.

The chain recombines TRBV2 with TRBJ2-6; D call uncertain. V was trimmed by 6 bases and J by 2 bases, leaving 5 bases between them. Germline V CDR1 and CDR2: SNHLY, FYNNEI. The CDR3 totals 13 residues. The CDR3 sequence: CASRRTGANVLTF. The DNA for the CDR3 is TGTGCCAGCAGAAGAACTGGGGCCAACGTCCTGACTTTC.

The CDR3 nucleotides are TGTGCCTGTTCCGGACTCAGGAACACTGAAGCTTTCTTT. The encoded protein is CACSGLRNTEAFF. The V call is TRBV30, the J call TRBJ1-1; D ambiguous. The germline gives CDR1 GTSNPN, CDR2 SVGIG (reference sequence). The CDR3 covers 13 residues. Trimming pared 6 bases from V and 1 base from J, leaving 12 bases between.

The CDR3 reads CASSLGPLNLQETQYF. For the CDR3, the DNA is TGTGCCAGCAGCTTGGGACCGCTTAATCTCCAAGAGACCCAGTACTTC. V gene TRBV5-6 combines with J gene TRBJ2-5; D gene ambiguous. The germline V gene has CDR1 SGHDT and CDR2 YYEEEE. This CDR3 has 16 residues. The ends were cut back, 0 bases at V and 1 base at J, with 13 bases in the middle.

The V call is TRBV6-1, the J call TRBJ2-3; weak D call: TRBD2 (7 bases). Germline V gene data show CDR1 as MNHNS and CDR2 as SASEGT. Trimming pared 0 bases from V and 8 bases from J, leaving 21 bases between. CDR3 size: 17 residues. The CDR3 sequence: CASSEARLAGAGGTQYF. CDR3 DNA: TGTGCCAGCAGTGAAGCCCGACTAGCAGGGGCTGGGGGTACGCAGTATTTT.

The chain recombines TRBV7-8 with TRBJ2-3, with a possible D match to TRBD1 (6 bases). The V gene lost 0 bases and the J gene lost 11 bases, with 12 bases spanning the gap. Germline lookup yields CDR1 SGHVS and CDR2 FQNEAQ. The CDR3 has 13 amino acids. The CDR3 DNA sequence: TGTGCCAGCAGCTTAGCCTCAGGGGAGCGGCAGTATTTT. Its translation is CASSLASGERQYF. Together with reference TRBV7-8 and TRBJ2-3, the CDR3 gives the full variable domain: GAGVSQSPRYKVAKRGQDVALRCDPISGHVSLFWYQQALGQGPEFLTYFQNEAQLDKSGLPSDRFFAERPEGSVSTLKIQRTQQEDSAVYLCASSLASGERQYFGPGTRLTVL.

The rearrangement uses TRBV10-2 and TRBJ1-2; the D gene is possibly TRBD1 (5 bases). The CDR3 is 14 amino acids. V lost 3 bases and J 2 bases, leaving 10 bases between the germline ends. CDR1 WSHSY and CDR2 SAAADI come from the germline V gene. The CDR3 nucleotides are TGCGCCAGCAGTGATTGGCAGGGCAACTATGGCTACACCTTC. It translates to CASSDWQGNYGYTF.

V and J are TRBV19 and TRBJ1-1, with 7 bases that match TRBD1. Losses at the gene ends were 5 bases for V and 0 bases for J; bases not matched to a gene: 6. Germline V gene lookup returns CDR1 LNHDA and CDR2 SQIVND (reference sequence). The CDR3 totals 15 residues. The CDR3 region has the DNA TGTGCCAGTAGTCCGACAGGGCAAATGAACACTGAAGCTTTCTTT. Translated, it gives CASSPTGQMNTEAFF.

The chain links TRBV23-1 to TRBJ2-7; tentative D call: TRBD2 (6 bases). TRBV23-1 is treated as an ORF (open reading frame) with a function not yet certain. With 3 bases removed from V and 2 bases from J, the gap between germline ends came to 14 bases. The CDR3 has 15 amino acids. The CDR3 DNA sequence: TGCGCCAGCAGTCAGGACTACCTTCCCCCCTACGAGCAGTACTTC. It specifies CASSQDYLPPYEQYF.

For the CDR3, the DNA is TGTGCCAGTAGTATGAGGGACGAGACCCAGTACTTC. Its protein is CASSMRDETQYF. This sequence joins TRBV19 and TRBJ2-5; D is possibly TRBD1 or TRBD2 (5 bases each). The V end lost 3 bases, the J end lost 5 bases, and 7 bases lay between the germline ends. Germline V lookup: CDR1 LNHDA, CDR2 SQIVND (reference sequence). CDR3 length: 12 amino acids.

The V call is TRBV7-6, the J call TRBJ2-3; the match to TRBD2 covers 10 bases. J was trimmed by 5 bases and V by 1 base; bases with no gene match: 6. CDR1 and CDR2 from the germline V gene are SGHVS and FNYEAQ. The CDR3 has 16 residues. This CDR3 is CASSLGTSGQGDTQYF. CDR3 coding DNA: TGTGCCAGCAGCTTAGGGACTAGCGGACAGGGAGATACGCAGTATTTT.

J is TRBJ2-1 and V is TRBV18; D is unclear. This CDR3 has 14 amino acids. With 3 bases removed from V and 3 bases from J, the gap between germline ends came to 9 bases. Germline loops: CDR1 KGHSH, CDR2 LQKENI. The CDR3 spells CASSPEWSYNEQFF. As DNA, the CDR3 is TGTGCCAGCTCACCGGAGTGGAGCTACAATGAGCAGTTCTTC.

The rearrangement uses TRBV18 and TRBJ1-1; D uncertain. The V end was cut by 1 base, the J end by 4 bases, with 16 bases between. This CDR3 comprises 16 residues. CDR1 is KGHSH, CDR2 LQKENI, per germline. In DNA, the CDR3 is TGTGCCAGCTCACCACGTACCGACTCTGGTAGCACTGAAGCTTTCTTT. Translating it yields CASSPRTDSGSTEAFF.

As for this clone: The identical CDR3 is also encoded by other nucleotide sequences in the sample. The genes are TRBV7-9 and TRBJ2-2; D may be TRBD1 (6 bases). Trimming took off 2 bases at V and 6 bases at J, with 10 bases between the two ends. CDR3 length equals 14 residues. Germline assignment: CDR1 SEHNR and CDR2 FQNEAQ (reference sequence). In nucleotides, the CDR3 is TGTGCCAGCAGCTTACAAGGGGGTCCCGGGGAGCTGTTTTTT. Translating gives CASSLQGGPGELFF. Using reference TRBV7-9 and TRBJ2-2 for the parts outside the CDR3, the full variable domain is DTGVSQNPRHKITKRGQNVTFRCDPISEHNRLYWYRQTLGQGPEFLTYFQNEAQLEKSRLLSDRFSAERPKGSFSTLEIQRTEQGDSAMYLCASSLQGGPGELFFGEGSRLTVL.

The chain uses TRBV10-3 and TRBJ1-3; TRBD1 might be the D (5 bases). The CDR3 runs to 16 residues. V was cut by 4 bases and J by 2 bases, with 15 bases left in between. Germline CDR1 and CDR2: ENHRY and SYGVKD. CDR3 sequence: CAISAGQNPPGNTIYF. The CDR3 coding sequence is TGTGCCATCAGTGCAGGACAAAACCCTCCTGGAAACACCATATATTTT.

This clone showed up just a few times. Here the CDR3 DNA reads TGTGCCAGCAGCCTTCGCGCACCCCTCCACTTT. It translates to CASSLRAPLHF. The rearrangement links TRBV7-2 to TRBJ1-6; D gene unclear. Germline CDR1 reads SGHTA; CDR2 reads FQGNSA. V lost 5 bases and J lost 11, with 7 bases in between. The CDR3 loop spans 11 amino acids. Filled out from reference TRBV7-2 and TRBJ1-6, the complete variable domain reads GAGVSQSPSNKVTEKGKDVELRCDPISGHTALYWYRQSLGQGLEFLIYFQGNSAPDKSGLPSDRFSAERTGGSVSTLTIQRTQQEDSAVYLCASSLRAPLHFGNGTRLTVT.

The CDR3 sequence: CACPGQRDAFF. CDR3 DNA sequence: TGTGCCTGCCCGGGACAGAGGGACGCTTTCTTT. The V and J genes are TRBV30 and TRBJ1-1; TRBD1 matches at 7 bases. The CDR3 extends over 11 amino acids. The ends lost 6 bases at V and 11 bases at J; junction bases unmatched: 9. CDR1 and CDR2 from the germline V gene are GTSNPN and SVGIG (reference sequence).

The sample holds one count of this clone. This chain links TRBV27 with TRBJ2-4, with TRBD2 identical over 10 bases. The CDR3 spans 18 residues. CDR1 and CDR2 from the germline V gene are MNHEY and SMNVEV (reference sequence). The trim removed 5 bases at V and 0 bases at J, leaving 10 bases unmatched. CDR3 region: CASSPELTSGLAKNIQYF. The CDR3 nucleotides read TGTGCCAGCAGTCCGGAGTTGACTAGCGGGCTAGCCAAAAACATTCAGTACTTC.

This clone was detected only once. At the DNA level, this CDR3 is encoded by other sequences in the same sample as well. DNA for the CDR3: TGTGCCAGCTCCCCGACTAGCGGGACAGATACGCAGTATTTT. Translation: CASSPTSGTDTQYF. This sequence joins TRBV18 and TRBJ2-3, with 10 nucleotides matching TRBD2. Trimming took 6 bases from V and 3 from J; bases not matched to a gene: 3. Germline CDR1 and CDR2: KGHSH and LQKENI. The CDR3 totals 14 residues.

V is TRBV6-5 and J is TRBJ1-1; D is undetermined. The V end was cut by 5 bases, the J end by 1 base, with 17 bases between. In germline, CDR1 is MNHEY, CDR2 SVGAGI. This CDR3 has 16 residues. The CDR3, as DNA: TGTGCCAGCAGTAACTATATTAGGGAGGGGAACACTGAAGCTTTCTTT. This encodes CASSNYIREGNTEAFF.

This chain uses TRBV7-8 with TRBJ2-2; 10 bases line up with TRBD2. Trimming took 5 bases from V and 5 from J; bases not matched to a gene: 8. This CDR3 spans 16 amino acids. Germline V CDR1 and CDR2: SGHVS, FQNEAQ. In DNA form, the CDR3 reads TGTGCCAGCAGCCCTAGCGGGGGCTTGCGGACCGGGGAGCTGTTTTTT. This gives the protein CASSPSGGLRTGELFF.

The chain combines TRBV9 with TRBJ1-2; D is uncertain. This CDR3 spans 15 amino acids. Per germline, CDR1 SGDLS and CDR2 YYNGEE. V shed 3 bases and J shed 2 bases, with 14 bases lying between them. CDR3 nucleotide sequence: TGTGCCAGCAGCGGGGATTTGAACAGCAACTATGGCTACACCTTC. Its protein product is CASSGDLNSNYGYTF.